These 11 T cell receptor beta chains were all obtained from the same sample, sequenced in a study of blood T cell repertoires in COVID-19. Produced via immunoSEQ multiplex PCR; TCRdb's table is partial and in-frame only. The table lists around 50,000 clones, 75% to 90% of them singletons. Input material: peripheral blood. These receptors came from a human donor in a cohort sampled during active COVID-19.

This clone appeared once. V gene TRBV4-3 combines with J gene TRBJ1-2, with a tentative D call TRBD1 (6 bases). This CDR3 has 12 residues. V was shortened by 4 bases and J by 8 bases, with 11 bases between the two germline ends. Germline V CDR1 and CDR2: LGHNA, YSLEER. CDR3 DNA: TGCGCCAGCAGCCTCACAGGGCAGGGCTACACCTTC. Translating gives CASSLTGQGYTF.

The chain has TRBV2 and TRBJ2-5; 8 nucleotides line up with TRBD2. Looked up from germline, CDR1 is SNHLY and CDR2 is FYNNEI. The CDR3 covers 15 residues. V lost 4 bases and J lost 6; bases outside the gene matches: 10. The chain's CDR3 is CASSAFGGALKTQYF. In nucleotides, the CDR3 is TGTGCCAGCAGTGCTTTCGGGGGGGCATTAAAGACCCAGTACTTC.

The chain has TRBV10-3 and TRBJ1-2; 9 bases line up with TRBD1. The length of the CDR3 is 15 residues. Germline CDR1 and CDR2: ENHRY and SYGVKD. V lost 6 bases to trimming and J lost 6 bases; unmatched junction nucleotides: 11. CDR3 nucleotides: TGTGCCATCAGACCAACCGGGACAGGGATTAATGGCTACACCTTC. This translates into CAIRPTGTGINGYTF.

V is TRBV11-2 and J is TRBJ2-3; D not resolved. The CDR3 is 17 residues long. The germline V and J ends were trimmed by 1 base and 1 base, with 15 bases remaining between them. The germline V gene has CDR1 SGHAT and CDR2 FQNNGV. The CDR3 nucleotides are TGTGCCAGCAGCTTAGGGCCCGCTTGGCAACGCACAGATACGCAGTATTTT. Translating gives CASSLGPAWQRTDTQYF.

CDR3: CASTYGGNTYEQYF. The DNA for the CDR3 is TGTGCCAGCACGTACGGGGGGAACACCTACGAGCAGTACTTC. V is TRBV28 and J is TRBJ2-7; 7 nucleotides align to TRBD2. CDR3 length equals 14 residues. Germline V gene sequence: CDR1 MDHEN, CDR2 SYDVKM. Trimming removed 7 bases from V and 2 bases from J; junction bases left unmatched: 8.

The chain joins TRBV7-2 to TRBJ2-3, with 7 bases aligning to TRBD1. The CDR3 extends over 15 amino acids. V lost 7 bases, J lost 0 bases, and 7 bases stayed unmatched. Germline V lookup: CDR1 SGHTA, CDR2 FQGNSA. CDR3 sequence (DNA): TGTGCCAGCACTAAGGACAGGACTAGCACAGATACGCAGTATTTT. Residues: CASTKDRTSTDTQYF.

As to this clone: The missing conserved phenylalanine or tryptophan at the end of this CDR3 makes a read error likely. The DNA is omitted, as the CDR3 cannot be located on it reliably, and the CDR3 follows TCRdb's listing. This sequence joins TRBV6-1 and TRBJ1-2; the table's D call, TRBD1, was not checked against the DNA. From germline, CDR1 is MNHNS and CDR2 SASEGT. Termini included, the CDR3 measures 11 amino acids. This chain's CDR3 is CASSEQGPHAL.

The chain recombines TRBV6-5 with TRBJ1-6, with D unresolved. Trimming took 4 bases from V and 10 from J, leaving 11 bases between them. The CDR3 covers 13 residues. Germline loops: CDR1 MNHEY, CDR2 SVGAGI. CDR3 in amino acids: CASSLYEESPLHF. CDR3 coding DNA: TGTGCCAGCAGTTTATACGAGGAGTCACCCCTCCACTTT.

The CDR3 protein is CASSLLSGTYEQYF. The CDR3 DNA reads TGTGCCAGCAGCCTATTATCCGGGACATACGAGCAGTACTTC. The chain recombines TRBV3-1 (or the pseudogene TRBV3-2) with TRBJ2-7; D is perhaps TRBD1 (6 bases). This CDR3 has 14 amino acids. V shed 4 bases and J shed 4 bases, with 14 bases lying between them. Germline V gene data show CDR1 as LGHDT and CDR2 as YNNKEL (reference sequence).

The rearrangement joins TRBV30 to TRBJ2-3; unclear D gene. The CDR3 is made up of 13 amino acids. Germline CDR1 is GTSNPN and CDR2 is SVGIG (reference sequence). Trimming shortened V by 4 bases and J by 2 bases, and 10 bases separated the two germline ends. The CDR3: CAWTTDYTDTQYF. CDR3 DNA sequence: TGTGCCTGGACTACTGATTACACAGATACGCAGTATTTT.

This rearrangement joins TRBV6-2 or TRBV6-3 to TRBJ1-1; 9 bases map to TRBD1. Germline values: CDR1 MNHEY, CDR2 SVGEGT. CDR3 length: 18 amino acids. Trimming removed 0 bases from V and 1 base from J; junction bases left unmatched: 9. This CDR3 reads CASSYSAHRGLPNTEAFF. CDR3 DNA sequence: TGTGCCAGCAGTTACTCGGCCCACAGGGGGCTACCGAACACTGAAGCTTTCTTT.